The clone carrying this TCR beta chain appeared a few times. The data stem from a study of blood T cell repertoires in COVID-19. Study summary: Sources were T cells, B-cell-depleted T cells, or PBMCs; the material itself was cDNA or gDNA.

The V end was cut by 8 bases, the J end by 2 bases, with 9 bases between. CDR3 length: 12 amino acids. The germline V gene encodes CDR1 LNHDA and CDR2 SQIVND (reference sequence). Data came from immunoSEQ multiplex PCR; TCRdb stores just in-frame clones and leaves some out. The profile shows about 72,000 clones, approximately 89% of them singletons. The specimen sequenced was peripheral blood. The genes are TRBV19 and TRBJ1-2; D remains unclear. This sequence was found in a woman aged 55-69 years with acute or convalescent COVID-19. This chain's CDR3 is CASSTLNYGYTF. The CDR3, as DNA: TGTGCCAGTTCGACACTGAACTATGGCTACACCTTC. The full variable domain, completed using reference TRBV19 and TRBJ1-2, is DGGITQSPKYLFRKEGQNVTLSCEQNLNHDAMYWYRQDPGQGLRLIYYSQIVNDFQKGDIAEGYSVSREKKESFPLTVTSAQKNPTAFYLCASSTLNYGYTFGSGTRLTVV.